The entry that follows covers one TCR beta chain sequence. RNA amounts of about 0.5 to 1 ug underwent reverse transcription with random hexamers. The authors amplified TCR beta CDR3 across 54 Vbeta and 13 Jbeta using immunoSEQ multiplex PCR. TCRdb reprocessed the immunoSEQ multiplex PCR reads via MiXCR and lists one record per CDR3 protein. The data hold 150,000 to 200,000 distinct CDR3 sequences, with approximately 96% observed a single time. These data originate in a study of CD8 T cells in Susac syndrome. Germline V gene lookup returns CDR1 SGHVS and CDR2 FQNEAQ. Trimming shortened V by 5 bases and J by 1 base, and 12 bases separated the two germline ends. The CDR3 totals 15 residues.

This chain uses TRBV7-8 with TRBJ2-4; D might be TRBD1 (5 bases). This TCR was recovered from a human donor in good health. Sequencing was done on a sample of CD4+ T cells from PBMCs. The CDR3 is CASSGGRVAKNIQYF. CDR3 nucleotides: TGTGCCAGCAGCGGTGGCAGGGTGGCCAAAAACATTCAGTACTTC. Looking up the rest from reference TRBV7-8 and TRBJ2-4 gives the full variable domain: GAGVSQSPRYKVAKRGQDVALRCDPISGHVSLFWYQQALGQGPEFLTYFQNEAQLDKSGLPSDRFFAERPEGSVSTLKIQRTQQEDSAVYLCASSGGRVAKNIQYFGAGTRLSVL.